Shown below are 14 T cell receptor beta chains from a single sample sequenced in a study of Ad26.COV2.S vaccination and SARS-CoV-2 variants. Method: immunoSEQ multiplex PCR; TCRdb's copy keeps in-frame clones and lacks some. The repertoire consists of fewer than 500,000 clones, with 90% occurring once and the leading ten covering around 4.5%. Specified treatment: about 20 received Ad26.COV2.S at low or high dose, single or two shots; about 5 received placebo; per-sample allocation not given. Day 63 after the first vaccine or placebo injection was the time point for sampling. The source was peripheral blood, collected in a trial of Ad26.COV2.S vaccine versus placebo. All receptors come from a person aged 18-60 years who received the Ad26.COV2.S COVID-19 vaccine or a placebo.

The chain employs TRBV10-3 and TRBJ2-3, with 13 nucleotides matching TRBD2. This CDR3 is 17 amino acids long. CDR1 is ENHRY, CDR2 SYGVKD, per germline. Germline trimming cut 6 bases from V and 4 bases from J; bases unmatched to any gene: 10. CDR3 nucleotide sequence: TGTGCCATCAGGGGGGGACTAGCGGGAAGCTTACCAGATACGCAGTATTTT. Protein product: CAIRGGLAGSLPDTQYF.

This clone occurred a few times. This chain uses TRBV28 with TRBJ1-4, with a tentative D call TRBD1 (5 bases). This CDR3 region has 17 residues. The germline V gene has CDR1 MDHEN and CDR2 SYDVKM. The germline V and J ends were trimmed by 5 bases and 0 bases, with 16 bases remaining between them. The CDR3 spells CASSVSGYPATNEKLFF. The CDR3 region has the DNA TGTGCCAGCAGTGTATCAGGGTACCCAGCAACTAATGAAAAACTGTTTTTT.

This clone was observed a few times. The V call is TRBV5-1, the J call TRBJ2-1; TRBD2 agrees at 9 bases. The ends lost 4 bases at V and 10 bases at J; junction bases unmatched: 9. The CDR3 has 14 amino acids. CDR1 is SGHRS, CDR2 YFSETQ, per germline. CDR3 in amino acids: CASSAGLALREQFF. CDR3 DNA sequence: TGCGCCAGCAGCGCGGGACTAGCCCTCAGGGAGCAGTTCTTC.

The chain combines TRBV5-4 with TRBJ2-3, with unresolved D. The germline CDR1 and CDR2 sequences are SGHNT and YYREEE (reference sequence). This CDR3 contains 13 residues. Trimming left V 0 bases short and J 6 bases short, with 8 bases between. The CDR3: CASSLGPSDTQYF. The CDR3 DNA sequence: TGTGCCAGCAGCTTGGGTCCGTCGGATACGCAGTATTTT.

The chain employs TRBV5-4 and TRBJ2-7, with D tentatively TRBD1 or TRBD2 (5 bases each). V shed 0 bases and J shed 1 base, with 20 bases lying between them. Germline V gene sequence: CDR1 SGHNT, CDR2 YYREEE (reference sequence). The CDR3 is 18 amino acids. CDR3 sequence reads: CASSLAFSGRAASYEQYF. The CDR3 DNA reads TGTGCCAGCAGCTTGGCCTTCTCGGGACGTGCGGCATCCTACGAGCAGTACTTC.

CDR3 loop: CASSLTHRGTEQFF. The CDR3, as DNA: TGTGCCAGCAGTCTAACCCACAGGGGAACTGAGCAGTTCTTC. The genes are TRBV27 and TRBJ2-1, with TRBD1 matching over 7 bases. Germline-derived CDR1 and CDR2 are MNHEY and SMNVEV (reference sequence). The CDR3 runs 14 residues. V shed 5 bases, J shed 9 bases, and the junction held 10 bases outside the gene matches.

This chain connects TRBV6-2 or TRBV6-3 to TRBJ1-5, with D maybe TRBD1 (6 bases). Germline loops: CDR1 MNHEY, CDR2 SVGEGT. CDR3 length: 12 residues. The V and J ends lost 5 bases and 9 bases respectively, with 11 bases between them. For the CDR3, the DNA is TGTGCCAGCAGTCAGGGGTCGTGGCCCCAGCATTTT. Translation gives CASSQGSWPQHF.

CDR3 sequence (DNA): TGCGCCAGCAGTTATTATGGTGGGTCTGGGGCCAACGTCCTGACTTTC. Its protein is CASSYYGGSGANVLTF. The rearrangement joins TRBV5-1 to TRBJ2-6; D is uncertain. With 5 bases removed from V and 1 base from J, the gap between germline ends came to 13 bases. The CDR3 is 16 residues long. CDR1 is SGHRS, CDR2 YFSETQ, per germline.

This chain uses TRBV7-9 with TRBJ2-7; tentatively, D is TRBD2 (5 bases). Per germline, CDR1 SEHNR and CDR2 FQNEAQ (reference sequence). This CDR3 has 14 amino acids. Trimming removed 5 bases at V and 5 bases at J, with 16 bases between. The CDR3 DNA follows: TGTGCCAGCAGCCCCAGTGTCGGGGTGAACGAGCAGTACTTC. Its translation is CASSPSVGVNEQYF. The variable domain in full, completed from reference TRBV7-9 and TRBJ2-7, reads DTGVSQNPRHKITKRGQNVTFRCDPISEHNRLYWYRQTLGQGPEFLTYFQNEAQLEKSRLLSDRFSAERPKGSFSTLEIQRTEQGDSAMYLCASSPSVGVNEQYFGPGTRLTVT.

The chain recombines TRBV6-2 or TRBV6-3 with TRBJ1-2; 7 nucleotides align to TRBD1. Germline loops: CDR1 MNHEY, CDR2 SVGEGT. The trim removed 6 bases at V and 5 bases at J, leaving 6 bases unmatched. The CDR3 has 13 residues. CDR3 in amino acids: CASSRDRVYGYTF. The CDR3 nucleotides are TGTGCCAGCAGCCGTGACAGGGTTTATGGCTACACCTTC.

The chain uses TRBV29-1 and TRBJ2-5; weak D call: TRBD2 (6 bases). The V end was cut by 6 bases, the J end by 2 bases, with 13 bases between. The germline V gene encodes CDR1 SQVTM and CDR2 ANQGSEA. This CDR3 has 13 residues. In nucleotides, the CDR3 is TGCAGCGTGGAGGGACGGCTACAAGAGACCCAGTACTTC. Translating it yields CSVEGRLQETQYF.

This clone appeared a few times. CDR3 sequence reads: CASSSRDRGSGHEQFF. The CDR3, as DNA: TGTGCCAGCAGTTCTCGGGATAGGGGTAGTGGCCATGAGCAGTTCTTC. The J gene is TRBJ2-1, the V gene TRBV5-4, with D perhaps given as TRBD1 or TRBD2 (5 bases each). The length of the CDR3 is 16 residues. CDR1 is SGHNT, CDR2 YYREEE, per germline (reference sequence). V lost 5 bases and J 8 bases, leaving 23 bases between the germline ends.

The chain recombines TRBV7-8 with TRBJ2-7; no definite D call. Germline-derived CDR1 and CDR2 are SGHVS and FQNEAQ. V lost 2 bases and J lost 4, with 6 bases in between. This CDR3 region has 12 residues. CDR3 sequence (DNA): TGTGCCAGCAGCTTAATTCCATACGAGCAGTACTTC. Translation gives CASSLIPYEQYF.

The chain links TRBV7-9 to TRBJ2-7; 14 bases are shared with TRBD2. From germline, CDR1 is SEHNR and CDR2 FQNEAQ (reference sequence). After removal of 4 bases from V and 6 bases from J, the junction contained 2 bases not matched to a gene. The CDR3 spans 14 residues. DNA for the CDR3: TGTGCCAGCAGCTCCGGGACTAGCGGGGGCGAGCAGTACTTC. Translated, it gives CASSSGTSGGEQYF.